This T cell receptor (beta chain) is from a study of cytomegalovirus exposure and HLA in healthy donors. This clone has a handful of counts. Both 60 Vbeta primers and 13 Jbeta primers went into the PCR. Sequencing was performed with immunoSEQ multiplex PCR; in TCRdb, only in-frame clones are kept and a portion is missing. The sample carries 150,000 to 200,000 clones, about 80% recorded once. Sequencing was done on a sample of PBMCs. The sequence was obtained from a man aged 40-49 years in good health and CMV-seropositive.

The CDR3 coding sequence is TGTGCCAGCAGTTACTCGAGTCGGAGCTCCTACGAGCAGTACTTC. The encoded protein is CASSYSSRSSYEQYF. The chain uses TRBV6-5 and TRBJ2-7; the D is unclear. The germline CDR1 and CDR2 sequences are MNHEY and SVGAGI. The CDR3 totals 15 residues. Trimming removed 0 bases at V and 0 bases at J, with 9 bases between.